The 23 T cell receptor beta chains in this list originate from one sample, sequenced in a study of cytomegalovirus exposure and HLA in healthy donors. TCRdb keeps only in-frame clones here, not all; method: immunoSEQ multiplex PCR. The table records about 70,000 clones, about 93% of them present only once. Specimen: PBMCs. The receptors were sampled from a woman aged 18-30 years in good health and CMV-seropositive.

This sequence joins TRBV27 and TRBJ2-1; D is ambiguous. The CDR3 runs 13 residues. The germline gives CDR1 MNHEY, CDR2 SMNVEV (reference sequence). Trimming cost V 5 bases and J 1 base, with 6 bases left between them. The CDR3 loop reads CASSTVSYNEQFF. The CDR3 DNA follows: TGTGCCAGCAGTACGGTTTCCTACAATGAGCAGTTCTTC.

This chain links TRBV6-5 with TRBJ2-7; 10 bases match TRBD2. This CDR3 region has 14 residues. Germline trimming cut 4 bases from V and 3 bases from J; bases unmatched to any gene: 3. Germline V gene data show CDR1 as MNHEY and CDR2 as SVGAGI. The CDR3: CASSWTSGGYEQYF. The CDR3 nucleotides read TGTGCCAGCAGTTGGACTAGCGGAGGCTACGAGCAGTACTTC.

The V and J genes are TRBV2 and TRBJ1-4; 9 bases match TRBD1. Trimming at V came to 5 bases and at J to 3 bases, leaving 7 bases not matched to a gene. The germline CDR1 and CDR2 sequences are SNHLY and FYNNEI. CDR3 size: 16 residues. CDR3 sequence (DNA): TGTGCCAGCAGTCCGCCGGGACAGGGCCCTAATGAAAAACTGTTTTTT. Translating it yields CASSPPGQGPNEKLFF. Full variable domain (remainder filled in from reference TRBV2 and TRBJ1-4): EPEVTQTPSHQVTQMGQEVILRCVPISNHLYFYWYRQILGQKVEFLVSFYNNEISEKSEIFDDQFSVERPDGSNFTLKIRSTKLEDSAMYFCASSPPGQGPNEKLFFGSGTQLSVL.

The chain links TRBV29-1 to TRBJ1-5, with D possibly matching TRBD1 (5 bases). CDR1 is SQVTM, CDR2 ANQGSEA, per germline. The V and J ends lost 4 bases and 1 base respectively, with 11 bases between them. The CDR3 is 14 residues long. CDR3 in DNA: TGCAGCGTTGGGCAGGGAACCAGCAATCAGCCCCAGCATTTT. Translation: CSVGQGTSNQPQHF.

The J gene is TRBJ2-1, the V gene TRBV2; 7 nucleotides align to TRBD1. Germline V lookup: CDR1 SNHLY, CDR2 FYNNEI. V shed 10 bases, J shed 6 bases, and the junction held 12 bases outside the gene matches. This CDR3 comprises 14 residues. The DNA of the CDR3 is TGTGCCAACGCTCCGGGACAGCCGCTCAATGAGCAGTTCTTC. It translates to CANAPGQPLNEQFF.

The rearrangement links TRBV19 to TRBJ2-7, with TRBD2 matching over 10 bases. J gave up 0 bases and V 5 bases, and 4 bases lay outside the gene matches. The CDR3 consists of 15 residues. From germline, CDR1 is LNHDA and CDR2 SQIVND (reference sequence). The CDR3 is CASSPLAGASYEQYF. The CDR3 nucleotides read TGTGCCAGTAGTCCCCTAGCGGGGGCCTCCTACGAGCAGTACTTC. Combining the CDR3 with reference TRBV19 and TRBJ2-7 gives the whole variable domain DGGITQSPKYLFRKEGQNVTLSCEQNLNHDAMYWYRQDPGQGLRLIYYSQIVNDFQKGDIAEGYSVSREKKESFPLTVTSAQKNPTAFYLCASSPLAGASYEQYFGPGTRLTVT.

V is TRBV9 and J is TRBJ2-7; 8 bases map to TRBD2. This CDR3 spans 14 amino acids. In germline, CDR1 is SGDLS, CDR2 YYNGEE. Trimming removed 0 bases from V and 7 bases from J; junction bases left unmatched: 6. The CDR3 DNA follows: TGTGCCAGCAGCGTAGGCGGTAGCGGGGAGGAGCAGTACTTC. This encodes CASSVGGSGEEQYF.

V is TRBV4-2 and J is TRBJ2-7; 7 nucleotides line up with TRBD2. Germline-derived CDR1 and CDR2 are LGHNA and YNFKEQ. V was pared by 5 bases and J by 2 bases, with 15 bases of the junction left unmatched. The CDR3 extends over 17 amino acids. The CDR3 loop reads CASSVRLAELGAYEQYF. CDR3 coding DNA: TGTGCCAGCAGCGTGAGACTAGCTGAATTAGGGGCCTACGAGCAGTACTTC.

By share, this clone counts as medium-sized (0.01 to 0.1%). The chain links TRBV27 to TRBJ1-2, with a tentative D call TRBD1 (6 bases). This CDR3 region has 13 residues. Looked up from germline, CDR1 is MNHEY and CDR2 is SMNVEV (reference sequence). The V end was cut by 8 bases, the J end by 5 bases, with 15 bases between. CDR3 nucleotides: TGTGCCAGCCGGGGGGGCGGGGTTTATGGCTACACCTTC. Translation gives CASRGGGVYGYTF.

In this sample, this clone turned up once. The CDR3 reads CASSLMWRGAPYNEQFF. CDR3 bases: TGTGCCAGCAGCTTGATGTGGCGGGGAGCCCCCTACAATGAGCAGTTCTTC. V is TRBV5-4 and J is TRBJ2-1; D might be TRBD2 (6 bases). V shed 1 base and J shed 2 bases, with 16 bases lying between them. CDR1 is SGHNT, CDR2 YYREEE, per germline (reference sequence). The CDR3 totals 17 residues.

The chain combines TRBV6-5 with TRBJ1-1; D may be TRBD1 (6 bases). The germline V gene encodes CDR1 MNHEY and CDR2 SVGAGI. The V end was cut by 6 bases, the J end by 3 bases, with 11 bases between. The CDR3 sequence is 13 residues long. The CDR3 DNA sequence: TGTGCCAGCAGCCGCGGACAGTACACTGAAGCTTTCTTT. It is translated as CASSRGQYTEAFF.

The V gene is TRBV5-1, the J gene TRBJ2-3; 10 bases agree with TRBD2. The CDR3 extends over 16 amino acids. CDR1 is SGHRS and CDR2 is YFSETQ in the germline V gene. The ends lost 0 bases at V and 2 bases at J; junction bases unmatched: 3. CDR3 sequence reads: CASSLGGTSDTDTQYF. CDR3 DNA sequence: TGCGCCAGCAGCTTGGGCGGGACTAGCGACACAGATACGCAGTATTTT.

This chain connects TRBV5-1 to TRBJ2-5; 7 nucleotides line up with TRBD2. The CDR3 consists of 15 residues. V was clipped by 1 base and J by 2 bases; unmatched bases: 5. CDR1 and CDR2 from the germline V gene are SGHRS and YFSETQ. CDR3 amino acids: CASSLRASGQETQYF. CDR3 DNA: TGCGCCAGCAGCTTGCGGGCTAGCGGTCAAGAGACCCAGTACTTC.

The chain is built from TRBV30 and TRBJ2-7; TRBD1 might be the D (6 bases). The CDR3 runs 15 residues. V lost 2 bases and J 7 bases, leaving 21 bases between the germline ends. The germline gives CDR1 GTSNPN, CDR2 SVGIG (reference sequence). This CDR3 reads CAWSPSGTLLREQYF. The CDR3 coding sequence is TGTGCCTGGAGTCCCTCCGGGACACTCCTTCGGGAGCAGTACTTC.

Here the CDR3 reads CAISEGGDNQPQHF. For the CDR3, the DNA is TGTGCCATCAGTGAGGGGGGCGATAATCAGCCCCAGCATTTT. The gene calls are TRBV10-3 and TRBJ1-5, with D perhaps matching TRBD1 (6 bases). The CDR3 has 14 amino acids. V was shortened by 2 bases and J by 4 bases, with 9 bases between the two germline ends. Germline V gives CDR1 ENHRY, CDR2 SYGVKD.

The chain uses TRBV7-2 and TRBJ2-2, with 10 positions matching TRBD2. The V gene end was trimmed by 6 bases and the J gene end by 1 base; junction bases not matched to a gene: 5. CDR1 is SGHTA, CDR2 FQGNSA, per germline. This CDR3 has 16 amino acids. Here the CDR3 DNA reads TGTGCCAGCAGTTTTACTAGCGGGGTGAACACCGGGGAGCTGTTTTTT. This encodes CASSFTSGVNTGELFF.

This chain links TRBV20-1 with TRBJ1-3; D is unclear. Germline loops: CDR1 DFQATT, CDR2 SNEGSKA (reference sequence). The CDR3 covers 8 residues. V was trimmed by 7 bases and J by 9 bases, leaving 4 bases between them. CDR3: CSVGTIYF. In nucleotides, the CDR3 is TGCAGTGTCGGCACCATATATTTT.

In DNA, the CDR3 is TGTGCCAGTAGTATACGACTAGCGGGAGAACGGGGTCCAGATACGCAGTATTTT. Translation gives CASSIRLAGERGPDTQYF. V usage is TRBV19 and J usage is TRBJ2-3, with 12 bases identical to TRBD2. This CDR3 has 18 amino acids. V was pared by 2 bases and J by 4 bases, with 10 bases of the junction left unmatched. Germline assignment: CDR1 LNHDA and CDR2 SQIVND (reference sequence).

The chain carries TRBV10-2 and TRBJ1-2; the D is unclear. The V and J ends lost 2 bases and 1 base respectively, with 8 bases between them. The CDR3 sequence is 14 residues long. Germline CDR1 reads WSHSY; CDR2 reads SAAADI. Here the CDR3 reads CASSEAEDNYGYTF. Here the CDR3 DNA reads TGCGCCAGCAGTGAGGCTGAGGATAACTATGGCTACACCTTC.

The rearrangement links TRBV30 to TRBJ1-2, with 9 nucleotides matching TRBD1. The V and J ends lost 5 bases and 7 bases, in that order; junction bases with no gene match: 5. In germline, CDR1 is GTSNPN, CDR2 SVGIG (reference sequence). CDR3 length equals 12 residues. CDR3 in amino acids: CAWWDRVGGYTF. The CDR3 coding sequence is TGTGCCTGGTGGGACAGGGTTGGTGGCTACACCTTC.

V gene TRBV7-2 combines with J gene TRBJ2-5; 14 bases align to TRBD2. V gave up 3 bases and J gave up 2 bases; unmatched junction bases: 2. The length of the CDR3 is 16 residues. CDR1 SGHTA and CDR2 FQGNSA come from the germline V gene. The CDR3 sequence: CASSFGTSGGQETQYF. The CDR3 region has the DNA TGTGCCAGCAGCTTCGGGACTAGCGGGGGACAAGAGACCCAGTACTTC.

This chain joins TRBV29-1 and TRBJ1-3, with unresolved D. CDR1 is SQVTM and CDR2 is ANQGSEA in the germline V gene. CDR3 length: 15 amino acids. Trimming took 6 bases from V and 0 from J, leaving 15 bases between them. The CDR3 reads CSVSTGLSSGNTIYF. The CDR3 DNA reads TGCAGCGTAAGCACCGGACTGAGCTCTGGAAACACCATATATTTT. The full variable domain, rest sourced from reference TRBV29-1 and TRBJ1-3, is SAVISQKPSRDICQRGTSLTIQCQVDSQVTMMFWYRQQPGQSLTLIATANQGSEATYESGFVIDKFPISRPNLTFSTLTVSNMSPEDSSIYLCSVSTGLSSGNTIYFGEGSWLTVV.

The table lists this clone with a count of one. The V call is TRBV30, the J call TRBJ2-5; D perhaps matches TRBD2 (6 bases). Germline values: CDR1 GTSNPN, CDR2 SVGIG (reference sequence). The CDR3 length is 14 residues. V gave up 3 bases and J gave up 1 base, with 12 bases separating them. The CDR3 DNA follows: TGTGCCTGGAGCGTCCTAGCGAGCCAAGAGACCCAGTACTTC. Translated, it gives CAWSVLASQETQYF. The variable domain in full, completed from reference TRBV30 and TRBJ2-5, reads SQTIHQWPATLVQPVGSPLSLECTVEGTSNPNLYWYRQAAGRGLQLLFYSVGIGQISSEVPQNLSASRPQDRQFILSSKKLLLSDSGFYLCAWSVLASQETQYFGPGTRLLVL.